The rows below give T cell receptor beta chains drawn from one sample of a study of T-cell reconstitution after alpha-beta-depleted transplantation in children. TCRdb re-called the PCR reads with MiXCR, one entry per CDR3 protein. The table has 500,000 or so distinct CDR3 sequences, roughly an eighth seen once. The sequencing here drew on PBMCs, mostly from graft donor cells, taken 180 days after TCRalphabeta/CD19-depleted stem cell transplant. All receptors come from a female patient aged 2 to 10 who had a stem cell transplant for aplastic anemia, so the T cells may come from the graft donor. Both conserved end residues are part of each CDR3. A D gene is named only where the DNA matches it firmly. Only some rows state a clone size, as once, few, many or a class for expanded clones.

>TRBV4-3|TRBD1|many|TRBJ2-5
TGCGCCAGCAGCCAAGAGTGGGACAGTCCTTTGGGGGAGACCCAGTACTTC
CASSQEWDSPLGETQYF
>TRBV6-5|TRBD1|NA|TRBJ1-1
TGTGCCAGCAGCCGTGACAGGGGGAAGGCTGAAGCTTTCTTT
CASSRDRGKAEAFF
>TRBV11-2|NA|few|TRBJ2-1
TGTGCCAGCAGCCCATACCCCAGAAGTCTCCACCGTGCCTACAATGAGCAGTTCTTC
CASSPYPRSLHRAYNEQFF
>TRBV10-3|NA|few|TRBJ2-2
TGTGCCATCCTACGGGTCACCGGGGAGCTGTTTTTT
CAILRVTGELFF
>TRBV4-1|NA|many|TRBJ2-2
TGCGCCAGCAGCCAACCGAAGGGGAGTTGTTTACTGTTTTTT
CASSQPKGSCLLFF
>TRBV18|NA|few|TRBJ2-3
TGTGCCAGCTCGCATCCGGGACAACGAGTCACGCAGTATTTT
CASSHPGQRVTQYF
>TRBV14|TRBD2|few|TRBJ2-1
TGTGCCAGCAGCCAAGATCCGGGACTAGCGGGATTAGGGAATGAGCAGTTCTTC
CASSQDPGLAGLGNEQFF
>TRBV20-1|NA|few|TRBJ2-6
TGCAGTGGGAAGGAGGGGGAAGAGGCTGGGGCCAACGTCCTGACTTTC
CSGKEGEEAGANVLTF
>TRBV30|NA|few|TRBJ2-2
TGTGCCTGGAGGTTTACGAACACCGGGGAGCTGTTTTTT
CAWRFTNTGELFF
>TRBV18|TRBD2|few|TRBJ2-2
TGTGCCAGCTCACCATTGGGACTAGCAGGCGGGGAGCTGTTTTTT
CASSPLGLAGGELFF
>TRBV4-2|NA|NA|TRBJ2-7
TGTGCCAGCAGCCAAGATCGAGGTAGCTCCTACGAGCAGTACTTC
CASSQDRGSSYEQYF
>TRBV14|NA|many|TRBJ2-2
TGTGCCAGCAGCCAAGAATGGGTCAGCACCGGGGAGCTGTTTTTT
CASSQEWVSTGELFF
>TRBV3-1|TRBD2|NA|TRBJ2-5
TGTGCCAGCAGCCAAGTAATGAGGACTAGCGAAGAGACCCAGTACTTC
CASSQVMRTSEETQYF
>TRBV11-3|TRBD2|NA|TRBJ2-5
TGTGCCAGCAGGGACCTACTAGCGAGCCAAGAGACCCAGTACTTC
CASRDLLASQETQYF
>TRBV28|TRBD2|NA|TRBJ2-1
TGTGCCAGCAGTCCGGGGGGACCGTCCTCCTACAATGAGCAGTTCTTC
CASSPGGPSSYNEQFF
>TRBV12-3/TRBV12-4|NA|many|TRBJ1-1
TGTGCCAGCAGCCCCCAGGGGACCTTAAACACTGAAGCTTTCTTT
CASSPQGTLNTEAFF
>TRBV7-3|TRBD2|few|TRBJ2-5
TGTGCCAGCAGCCCGACTAGCGGGAGAGGGGAAGAGACCCAGTACTTC
CASSPTSGRGEETQYF
>TRBV14|TRBD1|NA|TRBJ1-2
TGTGCCAGCAGCCGCGGACAGGCGAGGACTGGCTACACCTTC
CASSRGQARTGYTF
>TRBV19|NA|NA|TRBJ2-5
TGTGCCACCACCGGGACCCCCCAAGAGACCCAGTACTTC
CATTGTPQETQYF
>TRBV4-3|TRBD1|NA|TRBJ1-2
TGCGCCAGCAGCCAATCCAGGGGGCTCGGCTACACCTTC
CASSQSRGLGYTF